These 26 T cell receptor beta chains share one sample of origin, sequenced in a study of blood T cell repertoires in COVID-19. The repertoire was sequenced with immunoSEQ multiplex PCR; TCRdb's copy has only in-frame clones and lacks some. The sample has 250,000 to 350,000 clones, 90% seen once. Sequencing input: PBMCs or T cells enriched from blood (not recorded which). The receptors shown here come from a woman between 18 and 30 years old with acute COVID-19.

The gene calls are TRBV5-4 and TRBJ2-6; D unclear. V was clipped by 4 bases and J by 5 bases, with 7 bases between them. There are 13 residues in the CDR3. CDR1 is SGHNT and CDR2 is YYREEE in the germline V gene (reference sequence). CDR3 sequence: CASSEFRANVLTF. DNA for the CDR3: TGTGCCAGCAGCGAGTTTAGGGCCAACGTCCTGACTTTC.

V and J are TRBV6-2 or TRBV6-3 and TRBJ1-5; unclear D gene. Trimming took off 3 bases at V and 6 bases at J, with 6 bases between the two ends. This CDR3 contains 12 residues. Germline V gives CDR1 MNHEY, CDR2 SVGEGT. The CDR3 is CASSYEGQPQHF. The CDR3 nucleotides read TGTGCCAGCAGTTATGAGGGTCAGCCCCAGCATTTT.

This clone was picked up one time. The chain employs TRBV2 and TRBJ1-4, with 11 bases fitting TRBD1. V trimming: 8 bases; J trimming: 2 bases; junction bases outside the gene matches: 7. In germline, CDR1 is SNHLY, CDR2 FYNNEI. CDR3 length equals 16 residues. CDR3 bases: TGTGCCAGCGGACGGGACAGGGGGAATACTAATGAAAAACTGTTTTTT. It codes for CASGRDRGNTNEKLFF.

This clone was seen a handful of times. The chain carries TRBV11-2 and TRBJ2-3; TRBD2 aligns across 14 bases. This CDR3 is 19 amino acids long. The trim removed 0 bases at V and 3 bases at J, leaving 8 bases unmatched. Germline V gene lookup returns CDR1 SGHAT and CDR2 FQNNGV. The CDR3 region is CASSLDGTSGRRRTDTQYF. CDR3 in DNA: TGTGCCAGCAGCTTAGATGGGACTAGCGGGAGAAGAAGAACAGATACGCAGTATTTT. Supplemented by reference TRBV11-2 and TRBJ2-3, the full variable domain reads EAGVAQSPRYKIIEKRQSVAFWCNPISGHATLYWYQQILGQGPKLLIQFQNNGVVDDSQLPKDRFSAERLKGVDSTLKIQPAKLEDSAVYLCASSLDGTSGRRRTDTQYFGPGTRLTVL.

This clone was counted a few times. This sequence joins TRBV7-8 and TRBJ2-2; 7 positions agree with TRBD1. Germline lookup yields CDR1 SGHVS and CDR2 FQNEAQ. This CDR3 spans 15 amino acids. V was pared by 3 bases and J by 2 bases, with 3 bases of the junction left unmatched. CDR3 nucleotide sequence: TGTGCCAGCAGCTTGAGGGACAGCAACACCGGGGAGCTGTTTTTT. This gives the protein CASSLRDSNTGELFF. The full variable domain, in which reference TRBV7-8 and TRBJ2-2 provide the parts outside the CDR3, is GAGVSQSPRYKVAKRGQDVALRCDPISGHVSLFWYQQALGQGPEFLTYFQNEAQLDKSGLPSDRFFAERPEGSVSTLKIQRTQQEDSAVYLCASSLRDSNTGELFFGEGSRLTVL.

The chain carries TRBV3-1 (or the pseudogene TRBV3-2) and TRBJ1-2; 7 positions match TRBD1. Germline CDR1 and CDR2: LGHDT and YNNKEL (reference sequence). There are 16 residues in the CDR3. V shed 1 base, J shed 4 bases, and the junction held 9 bases outside the gene matches. In DNA form, the CDR3 reads TGTGCCAGCAGCCAAGGCGCACCAGGGGGTCTCTATGGCTACACCTTC. Translation gives CASSQGAPGGLYGYTF.

The rearrangement joins TRBV7-6 to TRBJ2-5; 8 positions agree with TRBD2. Germline V gives CDR1 SGHVS, CDR2 FNYEAQ. The J segment lost 1 base and the V segment lost 0 bases, leaving 7 bases of the junction unmatched. CDR3 length: 17 residues. The CDR3 loop is CASSLAFLAGFQETQYF. CDR3 sequence (DNA): TGTGCCAGCAGCTTAGCGTTCCTAGCGGGTTTCCAAGAGACCCAGTACTTC.

This chain links TRBV5-1 with TRBJ2-1; 8 nucleotides agree with TRBD1. Losses at the gene ends were 1 base for V and 4 bases for J; bases not matched to a gene: 7. Germline loops: CDR1 SGHRS, CDR2 YFSETQ. The CDR3 is made up of 16 amino acids. The CDR3 loop is CASSLSQGARYNEQFF. Written as DNA, the CDR3 is TGCGCCAGCAGCTTGTCCCAGGGGGCGCGATACAATGAGCAGTTCTTC.

This clone was observed a few times. V gene TRBV14 combines with J gene TRBJ2-7, with D perhaps TRBD2 (6 bases). This CDR3 comprises 14 residues. Germline loops: CDR1 SGHDN, CDR2 FVKESK. The germline V and J ends were trimmed by 4 bases and 3 bases, with 13 bases remaining between them. The CDR3 coding sequence is TGTGCCAGCAGCCCTCGGGACTTTTTCTACGAGCAGTACTTC. Its translation is CASSPRDFFYEQYF.

The chain links TRBV5-1 to TRBJ2-3; 12 bases match TRBD2. The V gene end was trimmed by 2 bases and the J gene end by 5 bases; junction bases not matched to a gene: 12. This CDR3 spans 18 amino acids. Germline V CDR1 and CDR2: SGHRS, YFSETQ. The CDR3 coding sequence is TGCGCCAGCAGCTTCGGTTGGGTCGGGGGACTAGCGGGAGATACGCAGTATTTT. Translation gives CASSFGWVGGLAGDTQYF.

The chain uses TRBV11-2 and TRBJ1-5; D uncertain. CDR3 length: 15 residues. Trimming shortened V by 5 bases and J by 2 bases, and 13 bases separated the two germline ends. The germline gives CDR1 SGHAT, CDR2 FQNNGV. The CDR3 loop is CASSRGSGGNQPQHF. The CDR3 nucleotides are TGTGCCAGCAGCCGCGGATCGGGAGGCAATCAGCCCCAGCATTTT.

The chain has TRBV5-8 and TRBJ1-6; 8 bases are a match to TRBD1. The CDR3 is made up of 16 amino acids. With V trimmed by 0 bases and J by 5 bases, 4 bases remained unmatched. In germline, CDR1 is SGHTS, CDR2 YDEGEE. The CDR3 coding sequence is TGTGCCAGCAGCTTGGGTGGGACAGGCAATAATTCACCCCTCCACTTT. Translated: CASSLGGTGNNSPLHF. Supplemented by reference TRBV5-8 and TRBJ1-6, the full variable domain reads EAGVTQSPTHLIKTRGQQATLRCSPISGHTSVYWYQQALGLGLQFLLWYDEGEERNRGNFPPRFSGRQFPNYSSELNVNALELEDSALYLCASSLGGTGNNSPLHFGNGTRLTVT.

J is TRBJ1-3 and V is TRBV7-2; D remains unclear. The length of the CDR3 is 15 residues. Germline CDR1 and CDR2: SGHTA and FQGNSA. The germline V and J ends were trimmed by 4 bases and 0 bases, with 10 bases remaining between them. The CDR3 DNA reads TGTGCCAGCAGCTCATACAGCCACTCTGGAAACACCATATATTTT. This codes for CASSSYSHSGNTIYF.

The J gene is TRBJ1-1, the V gene TRBV7-9; TRBD1 matches 8 bases. Germline CDR1 SEHNR, CDR2 FQNEAQ (reference sequence). The CDR3 contains 12 residues. V shed 4 bases, J shed 6 bases, and the junction held 1 base outside the gene matches. CDR3 residues: CASSSQGAEAFF. CDR3 nucleotides: TGTGCCAGCAGCTCACAGGGGGCTGAAGCTTTCTTT. The full variable domain, its missing parts supplied by reference TRBV7-9 and TRBJ1-1, is DTGVSQNPRHKITKRGQNVTFRCDPISEHNRLYWYRQTLGQGPEFLTYFQNEAQLEKSRLLSDRFSAERPKGSFSTLEIQRTEQGDSAMYLCASSSQGAEAFFGQGTRLTVV.

DNA of the CDR3: TGTGCCAGCACGACTCGGTCGGGTTTTAGCAATCAGCCCCAGCATTTT. Protein product: CASTTRSGFSNQPQHF. The rearrangement uses TRBV28 and TRBJ1-5; D is unclear. This CDR3 comprises 16 residues. Germline V gene data show CDR1 as MDHEN and CDR2 as SYDVKM. Trimming took 7 bases from V and 0 from J, leaving 16 bases between them. Complete variable domain (other parts from reference TRBV28 and TRBJ1-5): DVKVTQSSRYLVKRTGEKVFLECVQDMDHENMFWYRQDPGLGLRLIYFSYDVKMKEKGDIPEGYSVSREKKERFSLILESASTNQTSMYLCASTTRSGFSNQPQHFGDGTRLSIL.

The rearrangement links TRBV13 to TRBJ2-1; 14 nucleotides line up with TRBD2. Germline V gene lookup returns CDR1 PRHDT and CDR2 FYEKMQ (reference sequence). V shed 5 bases, J shed 4 bases, and the junction held 4 bases outside the gene matches. This CDR3 has 16 amino acids. CDR3 bases: TGTGCCAGCAGCCCCCGGACTAGCGGGGGGTACAATGAGCAGTTCTTC. Translated, it gives CASSPRTSGGYNEQFF.

A few counts support this clone. This rearrangement joins TRBV19 to TRBJ1-3; TRBD1 agrees at 7 bases. V lost 5 bases, J lost 2 bases, and 6 bases stayed unmatched. Germline V CDR1 and CDR2: LNHDA, SQIVND (reference sequence). The length of the CDR3 is 15 residues. The CDR3 here is CASSFDRDAGNTIYF. DNA for the CDR3: TGTGCCAGTAGTTTCGACAGGGACGCTGGAAACACCATATATTTT.

The rearrangement joins TRBV19 to TRBJ1-2; TRBD1 matches 7 bases. The V gene's germline CDR1 is LNHDA and CDR2 SQIVND (reference sequence). The V gene end was trimmed by 7 bases and the J gene end by 6 bases; junction bases not matched to a gene: 11. This CDR3 is 14 amino acids long. The CDR3 here is CASNTGTAWHGYTF. The CDR3 bases are TGTGCCAGTAATACGGGGACAGCTTGGCATGGCTACACCTTC.

The V gene is TRBV28, the J gene TRBJ2-7, with a possible D match to TRBD1 (6 bases). V lost 6 bases and J lost 3, with 18 bases in between. CDR1 MDHEN and CDR2 SYDVKM come from the germline V gene. The CDR3 runs 15 residues. The CDR3 spells CASSLPTTGSYEQYF. The DNA for the CDR3 is TGTGCCAGCAGCCTCCCCACCACAGGGAGCTACGAGCAGTACTTC.

The rearrangement uses TRBV4-2 and TRBJ2-4; D might be TRBD1 (5 bases). The CDR3 runs 14 residues. Germline V gene sequence: CDR1 LGHNA, CDR2 YNFKEQ. Trimming took 7 bases from V and 3 from J, leaving 13 bases between them. The CDR3 DNA is TGTGCCAGCATGGGGCTTGGGGACAAAAACATTCAGTACTTC. It specifies CASMGLGDKNIQYF.

The chain is built from TRBV3-1 (or the pseudogene TRBV3-2) and TRBJ1-3; D might be TRBD1 (5 bases). V lost 6 bases and J 6 bases, leaving 12 bases between the germline ends. Germline CDR1 and CDR2: LGHDT and YNNKEL (reference sequence). This CDR3 is built from 13 residues. For the CDR3, the DNA is TGTGCCAGCAGTCTGGGACTAGTAAACACCATATATTTT. Translating it yields CASSLGLVNTIYF.

The rearrangement joins TRBV10-3 to TRBJ2-7; the match to TRBD2 covers 7 bases. Germline loops: CDR1 ENHRY, CDR2 SYGVKD. This CDR3 spans 16 amino acids. Trimming cost V 3 bases and J 3 bases; bases outside gene matches: 11. The DNA for the CDR3 is TGTGCCATCAGTGAAATGACTAGCTCTCATAACTACGAGCAGTACTTC. The encoded protein is CAISEMTSSHNYEQYF.

This clone was counted a single time. The chain has TRBV19 and TRBJ2-2; 10 bases fit TRBD2. CDR3 length equals 16 residues. Germline loops: CDR1 LNHDA, CDR2 SQIVND (reference sequence). The J segment lost 4 bases and the V segment lost 4 bases, leaving 6 bases of the junction unmatched. The CDR3 sequence is CASSTASGSPTGELFF. The CDR3 DNA sequence: TGTGCCAGTAGTACAGCTAGCGGGAGTCCCACCGGGGAGCTGTTTTTT.

The chain combines TRBV27 with TRBJ2-3; TRBD2 matches 12 bases. In germline, CDR1 is MNHEY, CDR2 SMNVEV (reference sequence). This CDR3 has 17 amino acids. V trimming: 7 bases; J trimming: 4 bases; junction bases outside the gene matches: 12. The CDR3 DNA sequence: TGTGCCAGCAAGCCCTTCGCTAGCGGGAGGGCCGCAGATACGCAGTATTTT. Encoded protein: CASKPFASGRAADTQYF.

This clone was counted a few times. The chain couples TRBV27 to TRBJ1-5, with 10 nucleotides matching TRBD1. CDR1 is MNHEY, CDR2 SMNVEV, per germline (reference sequence). V shed 8 bases and J 2 bases; nucleotides not matched to a gene: 12. This CDR3 has 17 residues. The CDR3 DNA reads as TGTGCCAGCGGAACCTATAGACAGGGGGCAGGCAATCAGCCCCAGCATTTT. Residues: CASGTYRQGAGNQPQHF.

V gene TRBV5-1 combines with J gene TRBJ1-2, with 12 bases identical to TRBD1. The CDR3 runs to 15 residues. CDR1 and CDR2 from the germline V gene are SGHRS and YFSETQ. J was trimmed by 7 bases and V by 4 bases; bases with no gene match: 8. The CDR3 spells CASSQGDRGLFGYTF. The CDR3, as DNA: TGCGCCAGCAGCCAGGGGGACAGGGGGCTTTTTGGCTACACCTTC.